This T cell receptor beta chain was recorded in a study of blood T cell repertoires in COVID-19 (dated by TCRdb to the early 2020s). Notes on the research overall: Collaborator samples came from the United States, Italy and Spain and covered acute and convalescent phases of COVID-19. Samples came from the ongoing ImmuneRACE study (first 160 participants) plus 1,254 subjects from 6 global collaborators. Subjects who had been exposed to COVID-19, were actively infected with it, or had recovered from it provided the deeply sampled blood TCRbeta repertoires that made up the dataset. The sample metadata nearly always contained a de-identified subject ID, COVID-19 status, age in years and sex. The repertoires were released in a freely available public database intended as a resource for research on the immune response to SARS-CoV-2. Where available, HLA class I and class II types were obtained from metadata supplied by the sample provider rather than from assay-based typing. The prospective study material was composed of cDNA or gDNA derived from T cells, B-cell-depleted T cells, or PBMCs.

TCRbeta CDR3 regions were amplified from genomic DNA using the immunoSEQ Assay, a bias-controlled multiplex PCR. Per the authors' processing: The number of nucleated cells in each sample was estimated by amplification of reference gene primers within the assay. Sequence reads were collapsed and filtered to measure the absolute abundance of every unique TCRbeta CDR3 rearrangement. Productive Simpson clonality was computed per sample as the square root of Simpson's diversity index over productive rearrangements. Held by TCRdb, this immuneACCESS table contains in-frame sequences only and omits some clones. Under half of the omission traces to an unresolved V gene where checked; the cause of the rest is unknown. The V and J calls and clone size come from that table; D and trimming were worked out from the DNA. This sample gives just over 150,000 clones in total; about nine tenths of them show up just once. The ten largest make up about 4.8% of the sample.

After removal of 3 bases from V and 0 bases from J, the junction retains 7 bases not matched to a gene. The CDR3 measures 18 amino acids from cysteine to phenylalanine. The kept DNA is CDR3 alone, 54 bases in frame from the first base. According to the germline V gene, CDR1 reads KGHSH and CDR2 reads LQKENI. Beyond this particular receptor, the publication reports: How much clinical and demographic metadata was included differed by source and by participant, and the metadata was provided uncurated.

As for this clone: Its cognate antigen has yet to be identified. Per-nucleotide qualities are absent, and no much larger clonotype sits a single base away.

In Seattle, one collaborating source enrolled patients while the infection was active and tracked those patients longitudinally over the course of disease. Whole blood was collected in K2EDTA tubes by collaborating institutions according to the institutions' own protocols. For TCRbeta analysis, collaborator samples were shipped as frozen whole blood, as isolated PBMCs, or as DNA extracted from either sample type. The sequence derives from a man in his thirties or forties with COVID-19, enrolled during active disease. The rearranged chain carries TRBV18 and TRBJ2-7, with TRBD2 identical over 14 junction bases. Material for sequencing was peripheral blood. The CDR3 sequence is CASSPLGLAGGLSYEQYF. The nucleotides read TGTGCCAGCTCACCCCTAGGACTAGCGGGAGGACTCTCCTACGAGCAGTACTTC.